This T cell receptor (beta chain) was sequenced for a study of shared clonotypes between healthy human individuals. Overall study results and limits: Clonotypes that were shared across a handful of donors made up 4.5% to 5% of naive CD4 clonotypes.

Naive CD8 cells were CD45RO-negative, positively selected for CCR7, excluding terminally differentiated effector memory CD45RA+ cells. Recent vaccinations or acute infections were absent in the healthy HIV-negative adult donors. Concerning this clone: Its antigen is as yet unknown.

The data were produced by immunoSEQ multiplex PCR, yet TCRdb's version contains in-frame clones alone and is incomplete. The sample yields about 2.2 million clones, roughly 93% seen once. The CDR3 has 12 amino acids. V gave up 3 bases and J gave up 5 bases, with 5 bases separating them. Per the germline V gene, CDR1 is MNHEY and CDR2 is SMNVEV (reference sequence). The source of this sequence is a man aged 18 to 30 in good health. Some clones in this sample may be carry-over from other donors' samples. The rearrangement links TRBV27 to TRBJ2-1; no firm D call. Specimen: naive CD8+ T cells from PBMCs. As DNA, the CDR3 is TGTGCCAGCAGTTTCTTAGACAATGAGCAGTTCTTC. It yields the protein CASSFLDNEQFF.